This entry features one TCR beta chain sequence. The target antigen is unknown. This sample is drawn from a study of T-cell reconstitution after alpha-beta-depleted transplantation in children. Unique molecular identifiers were built into the TCRbeta library. TCRdb redid the calling of the PCR reads with MiXCR, one entry per CDR3 protein. The sample yields about 200,000 distinct CDR3 sequences, 5.5% to 7% seen once. Study results and limitations: TCRbeta diversity was high at day 60 in some patients (a result of surviving recipient T cells and thymic progenitors). Where alpha-beta T cells came from about two months after transplant was reportedly several hundred expanded graft clones. T-cell numbers and diversity, one year after transplant, stemmed largely from T cells that were newly produced.

The V gene end was trimmed by 3 bases and the J gene end by 6 bases; junction bases not matched to a gene: 7. Germline CDR1 LGHNA, CDR2 YSLEER. CDR3 size: 14 residues. This chain links TRBV4-3 with TRBJ1-1; 7 bases match TRBD1. This sequence originates from a boy aged 2 to 10 with acute lymphoblastic leukemia, due to receive a stem cell transplant. The sample consisted of PBMCs, taken before TCRalphabeta/CD19-depleted stem cell transplant. The CDR3 DNA is TGCGCCAGCAGCCAGGCACAGGGGATTCCTGAAGCTTTCTTT. Translated, it gives CASSQAQGIPEAFF.